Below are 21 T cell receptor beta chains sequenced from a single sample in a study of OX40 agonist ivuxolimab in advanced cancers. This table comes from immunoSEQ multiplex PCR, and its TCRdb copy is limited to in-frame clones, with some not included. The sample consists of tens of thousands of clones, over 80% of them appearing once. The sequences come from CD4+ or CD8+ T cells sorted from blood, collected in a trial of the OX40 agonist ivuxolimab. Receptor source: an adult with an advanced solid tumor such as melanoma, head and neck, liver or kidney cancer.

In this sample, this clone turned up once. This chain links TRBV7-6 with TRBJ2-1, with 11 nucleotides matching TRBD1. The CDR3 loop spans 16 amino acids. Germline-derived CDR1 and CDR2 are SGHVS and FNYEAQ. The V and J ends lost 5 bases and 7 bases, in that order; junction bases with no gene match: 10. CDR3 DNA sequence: TGTGCCAGCAGCCCAGGGACAGGGGGAGCAATAAATGAGCAGTTCTTC. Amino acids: CASSPGTGGAINEQFF. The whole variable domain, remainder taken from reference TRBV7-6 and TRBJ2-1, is GAGVSQSPRYKVTKRGQDVALRCDPISGHVSLYWYRQALGQGPEFLTYFNYEAQQDKSGLPNDRFSAERPEGSISTLTIQRTEQRDSAMYRCASSPGTGGAINEQFFGPGTRLTVL.

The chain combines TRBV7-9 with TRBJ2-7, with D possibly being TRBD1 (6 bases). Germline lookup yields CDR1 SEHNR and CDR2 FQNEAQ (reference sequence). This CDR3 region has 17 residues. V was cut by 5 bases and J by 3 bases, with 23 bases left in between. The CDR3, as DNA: TGTGCCAGCAGCCCTTCAGGGGCAGGGGAAAAAAACTACGAGCAGTACTTC. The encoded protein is CASSPSGAGEKNYEQYF.

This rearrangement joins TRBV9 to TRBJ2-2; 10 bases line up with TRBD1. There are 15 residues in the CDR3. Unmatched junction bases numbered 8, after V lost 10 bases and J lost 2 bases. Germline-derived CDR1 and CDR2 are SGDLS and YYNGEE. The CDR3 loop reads CAVGTGDHNTGELFF. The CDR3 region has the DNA TGTGCCGTCGGGACAGGGGACCACAACACCGGGGAGCTGTTTTTT.

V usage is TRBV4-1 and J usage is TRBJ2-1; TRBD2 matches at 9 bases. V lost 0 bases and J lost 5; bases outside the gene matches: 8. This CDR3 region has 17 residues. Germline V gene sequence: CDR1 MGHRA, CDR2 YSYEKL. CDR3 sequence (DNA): TGCGCCAGCAGCCAAGATGGGGCGGGGGGGGAGAACAATGAGCAGTTCTTC. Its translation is CASSQDGAGGENNEQFF.

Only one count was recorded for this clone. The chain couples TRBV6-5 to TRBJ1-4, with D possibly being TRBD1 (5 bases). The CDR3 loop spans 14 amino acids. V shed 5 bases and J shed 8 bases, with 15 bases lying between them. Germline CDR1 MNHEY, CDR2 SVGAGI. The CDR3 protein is CASSNWGTEEKLFF. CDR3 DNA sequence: TGTGCCAGCAGTAACTGGGGGACGGAGGAAAAACTGTTTTTT.

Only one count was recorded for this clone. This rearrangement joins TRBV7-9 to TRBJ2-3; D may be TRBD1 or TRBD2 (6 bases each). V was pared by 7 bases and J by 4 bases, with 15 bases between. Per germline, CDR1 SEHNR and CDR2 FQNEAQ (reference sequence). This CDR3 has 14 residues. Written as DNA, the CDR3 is TGTGCCAGCACGACGAGGGGGGACCCAGATACGCAGTATTTT. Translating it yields CASTTRGDPDTQYF.

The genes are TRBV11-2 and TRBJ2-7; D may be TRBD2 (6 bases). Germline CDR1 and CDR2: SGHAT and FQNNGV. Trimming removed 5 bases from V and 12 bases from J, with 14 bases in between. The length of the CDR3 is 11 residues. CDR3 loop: CASSQGLGGYF. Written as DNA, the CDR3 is TGTGCCAGCAGCCAAGGACTGGGAGGGTACTTC.

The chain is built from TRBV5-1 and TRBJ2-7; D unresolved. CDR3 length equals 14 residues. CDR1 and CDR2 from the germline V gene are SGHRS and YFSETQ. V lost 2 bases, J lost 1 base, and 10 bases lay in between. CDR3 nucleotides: TGCGCCAGCAGCTTAGCCGGTTCTTCCTACGAGCAGTACTTC. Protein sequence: CASSLAGSSYEQYF.

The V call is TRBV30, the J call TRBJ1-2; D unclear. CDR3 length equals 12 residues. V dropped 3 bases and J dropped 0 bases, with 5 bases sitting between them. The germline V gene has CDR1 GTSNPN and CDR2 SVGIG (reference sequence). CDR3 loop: CAWSGTNYGYTF. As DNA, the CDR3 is TGTGCCTGGAGCGGGACTAACTATGGCTACACCTTC.

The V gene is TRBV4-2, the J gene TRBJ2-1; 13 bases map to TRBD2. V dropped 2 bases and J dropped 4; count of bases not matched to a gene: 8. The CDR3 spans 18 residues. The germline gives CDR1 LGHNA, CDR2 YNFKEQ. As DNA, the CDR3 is TGTGCCAGCAGCCAACCAGGACTAGCGGGGGCCCCTTACAATGAGCAGTTCTTC. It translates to CASSQPGLAGAPYNEQFF.

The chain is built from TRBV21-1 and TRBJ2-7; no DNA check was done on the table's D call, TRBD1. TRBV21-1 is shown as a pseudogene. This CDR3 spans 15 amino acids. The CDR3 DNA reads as TGTGCCAGCAGCAACGGGGGACAGGGTTTGTACGAGCAGTACTTC. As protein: CASSNGGQGLYEQYF.

This CDR3 is CATRASGDGGYTF. In DNA, the CDR3 is TGTGCCACCAGAGCCTCGGGGGACGGCGGCTACACCTTC. The chain couples TRBV15 to TRBJ1-2; a weak D match, TRBD1 (5 bases). Per the germline V gene, CDR1 is LNHNV and CDR2 is YYDKDF (reference sequence). The CDR3 sequence is 13 residues long. V dropped 6 bases and J dropped 8 bases, with 16 bases sitting between them.

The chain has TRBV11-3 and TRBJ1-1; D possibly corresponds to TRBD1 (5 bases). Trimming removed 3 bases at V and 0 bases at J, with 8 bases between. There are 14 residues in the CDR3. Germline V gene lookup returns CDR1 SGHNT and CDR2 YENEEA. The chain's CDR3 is CASSLRGMNTEAFF. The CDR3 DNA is TGTGCCAGCAGCTTGAGGGGCATGAACACTGAAGCTTTCTTT. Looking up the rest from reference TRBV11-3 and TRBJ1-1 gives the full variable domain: EAGVVQSPRYKIIEKKQPVAFWCNPISGHNTLYWYLQNLGQGPELLIRYENEEAVDDSQLPKDRFSAERLKGVDSTLKIQPAELGDSAVYLCASSLRGMNTEAFFGQGTRLTVV.

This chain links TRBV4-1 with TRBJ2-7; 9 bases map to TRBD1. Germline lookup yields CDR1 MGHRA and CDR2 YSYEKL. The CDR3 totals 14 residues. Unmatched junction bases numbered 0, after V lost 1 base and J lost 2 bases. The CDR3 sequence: CASSQGDRAYEQYF. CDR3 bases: TGCGCCAGCAGCCAAGGGGACAGGGCCTACGAGCAGTACTTC.

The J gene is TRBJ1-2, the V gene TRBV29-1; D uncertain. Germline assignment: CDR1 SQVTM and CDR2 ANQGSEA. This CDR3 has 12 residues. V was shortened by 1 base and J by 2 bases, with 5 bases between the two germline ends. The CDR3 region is CSVEVGNYGYTF. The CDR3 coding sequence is TGCAGCGTTGAAGTCGGGAACTATGGCTACACCTTC.

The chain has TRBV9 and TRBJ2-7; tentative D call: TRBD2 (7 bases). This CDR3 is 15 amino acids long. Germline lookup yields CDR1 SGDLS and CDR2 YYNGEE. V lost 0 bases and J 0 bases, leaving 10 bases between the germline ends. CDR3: CASSVGGGDSYEQYF. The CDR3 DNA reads TGTGCCAGCAGCGTAGGAGGGGGGGACTCCTACGAGCAGTACTTC.

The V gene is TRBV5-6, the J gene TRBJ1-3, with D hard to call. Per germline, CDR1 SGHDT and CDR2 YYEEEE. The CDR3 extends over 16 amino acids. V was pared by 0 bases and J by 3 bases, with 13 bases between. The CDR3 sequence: CASSLEGGSVGNTIYF. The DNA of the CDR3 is TGTGCCAGCAGCTTGGAGGGCGGTTCTGTTGGAAACACCATATATTTT.

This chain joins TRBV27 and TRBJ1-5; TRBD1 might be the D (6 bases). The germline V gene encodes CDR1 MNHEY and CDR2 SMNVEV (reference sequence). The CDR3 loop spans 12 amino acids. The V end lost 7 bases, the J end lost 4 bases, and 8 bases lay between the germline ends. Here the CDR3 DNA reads TGTGCCAGCAAGACAGGTAATCAGCCCCAGCATTTT. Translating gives CASKTGNQPQHF.

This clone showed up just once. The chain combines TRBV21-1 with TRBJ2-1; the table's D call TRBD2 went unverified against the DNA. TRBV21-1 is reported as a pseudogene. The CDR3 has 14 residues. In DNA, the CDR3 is TGTGCCGGGAGAAAGGGACTCTCCGGGGATGAGCAGTTCTTC. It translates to CAGRKGLSGDEQFF.

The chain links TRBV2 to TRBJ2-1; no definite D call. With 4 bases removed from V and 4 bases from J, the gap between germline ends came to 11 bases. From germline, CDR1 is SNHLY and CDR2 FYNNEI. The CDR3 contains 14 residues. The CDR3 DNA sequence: TGTGCCAGCAGTGGATCCGATTATTACAATGAGCAGTTCTTC. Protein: CASSGSDYYNEQFF. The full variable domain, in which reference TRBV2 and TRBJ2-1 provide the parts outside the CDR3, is EPEVTQTPSHQVTQMGQEVILRCVPISNHLYFYWYRQILGQKVEFLVSFYNNEISEKSEIFDDQFSVERPDGSNFTLKIRSTKLEDSAMYFCASSGSDYYNEQFFGPGTRLTVL.

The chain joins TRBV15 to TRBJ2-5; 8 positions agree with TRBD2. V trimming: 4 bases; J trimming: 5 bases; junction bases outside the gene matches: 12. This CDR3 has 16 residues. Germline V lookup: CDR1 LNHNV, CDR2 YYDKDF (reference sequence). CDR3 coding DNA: TGTGCCACCAGCACTGGGGTTGGGACTAGTTGGGAGACCCAGTACTTC. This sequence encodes CATSTGVGTSWETQYF.